A selection of T cell receptor beta chains follows, all from one sample in a study of blood T cells in healthy people across ages. MiXCR was run by TCRdb on the 5' RACE reads, yielding one entry per CDR3 protein. The repertoire holds 1.2 million to 1.5 million distinct CDR3 sequences, about 40% seen once, with around 8% in the top ten. The sequencing input was blood. These receptors were taken from a woman between 18 and 30 years old in good health. The CDR3 runs from the conserved cysteine through the conserved F or W. Each record gives: J gene, clone size, V gene, D gene, CDR3 DNA, CDR3 protein. The D gene is left open where the match is weak. The size field is filled for only some rows; it gives once, few, many or a size class.

J gene: TRBJ2-1; clone size: .; V gene: TRBV6-1; D gene: .; CDR3 DNA: TGTGCCAGCAGAAAGACGGGAGAGCCTTACAATGAGCAGTTCTTC; CDR3 protein: CASRKTGEPYNEQFF
J gene: TRBJ2-1; clone size: few; V gene: TRBV9; D gene: TRBD1; CDR3 DNA: TGTGCCAGCAGCCCGACAGGGTCGGGTGAGCAGTTCTTC; CDR3 protein: CASSPTGSGEQFF
J gene: TRBJ2-2; clone size: .; V gene: TRBV9; D gene: .; CDR3 DNA: TGTGCCAGCAGCGTAGTGGCAGTCCAAACAAGGACCGGGGAGCTGTTTTTT; CDR3 protein: CASSVVAVQTRTGELFF
J gene: TRBJ2-3; clone size: .; V gene: TRBV11-2; D gene: .; CDR3 DNA: TGTGCCAGCAGCTTAAGGGAAACAAGAGATACGCAGTATTTT; CDR3 protein: CASSLRETRDTQYF
J gene: TRBJ2-5; clone size: .; V gene: TRBV10-3; D gene: TRBD2; CDR3 DNA: TGTACCATCAGTGACCCCGGACTAGCGGGGGGGAATGAGCAGTACTTC; CDR3 protein: CTISDPGLAGGNEQYF
J gene: TRBJ1-1; clone size: .; V gene: TRBV25-1; D gene: .; CDR3 DNA: TGTGCCAGCAGTGAGGGGGGGACGAACACTGAAGCTTTCTTT; CDR3 protein: CASSEGGTNTEAFF
J gene: TRBJ2-5; clone size: .; V gene: TRBV3-1; D gene: .; CDR3 DNA: TGTGCCAGCAGCCAAGTGGGGACGGGGGCCATCCAAGAGACCCAGTACTTC; CDR3 protein: CASSQVGTGAIQETQYF
J gene: TRBJ1-1; clone size: .; V gene: TRBV27; D gene: TRBD1; CDR3 DNA: TGTGCCAGCAGCTACGATGGACAGGGTTATAGGGCTTTCTTT; CDR3 protein: CASSYDGQGYRAFF
J gene: TRBJ2-6; clone size: .; V gene: TRBV5-1; D gene: .; CDR3 DNA: TGCGCCAGCAGCTTTCAGAGCTCTGGGGCCAACGTCCTGACTTTC; CDR3 protein: CASSFQSSGANVLTF
J gene: TRBJ2-5; clone size: .; V gene: TRBV3-1; D gene: .; CDR3 DNA: TGTGCCAGCAGCCAGAGCCAGGGAGGAGAGACCCAGTACTTC; CDR3 protein: CASSQSQGGETQYF
J gene: TRBJ2-3; clone size: few; V gene: TRBV4-1; D gene: .; CDR3 DNA: TGCGCCAGCAGCCAAGGGGATAGAGTTAATACGCAGTATTTT; CDR3 protein: CASSQGDRVNTQYF
J gene: TRBJ2-7; clone size: .; V gene: TRBV5-1; D gene: TRBD2; CDR3 DNA: TGCGCCAGCAGTATAGCGGGGGTAAACAATGAGCAGTACTTC; CDR3 protein: CASSIAGVNNEQYF
J gene: TRBJ2-5; clone size: .; V gene: TRBV18; D gene: .; CDR3 DNA: TGTGCCAGCTCACCATCCCAGGGAGAGGGGTTCCAAGAGACCCAGTACTTC; CDR3 protein: CASSPSQGEGFQETQYF
J gene: TRBJ1-4; clone size: .; V gene: TRBV2; D gene: TRBD1; CDR3 DNA: TGTGCCAGCAGGTCCGGGACAGGGTTGCAAAAACTGTTTTTT; CDR3 protein: CASRSGTGLQKLFF
J gene: TRBJ1-1; clone size: few; V gene: TRBV29-1; D gene: TRBD1; CDR3 DNA: TGCAGCGCCGCGGACAGGGTGGGCACTGAAGCTTTCTTT; CDR3 protein: CSAADRVGTEAFF
J gene: TRBJ2-4; clone size: .; V gene: TRBV9; D gene: TRBD1; CDR3 DNA: TGTGCCAGCAGCTTCGGCCAGGGGGTGTTAAGTCCCAAAAACATTCAGTACTTC; CDR3 protein: CASSFGQGVLSPKNIQYF
J gene: TRBJ2-7; clone size: .; V gene: TRBV20-1; D gene: .; CDR3 DNA: TGCAGTGCTAGCATCAACAGGTACGAGCAGTACTTC; CDR3 protein: CSASINRYEQYF
J gene: TRBJ2-7; clone size: .; V gene: TRBV21-1; D gene: .; CDR3 DNA: TGTGCCAGCAGCAAATCACCCCAGGAGTCATACGAGCAGTACTTC; CDR3 protein: CASSKSPQESYEQYF
J gene: TRBJ2-3; clone size: .; V gene: TRBV11-1; D gene: .; CDR3 DNA: TGTGCCAGCAGCCCGGACTATTACACAGATACGCAGTATTTT; CDR3 protein: CASSPDYYTDTQYF
J gene: TRBJ1-2; clone size: many; V gene: TRBV7-2; D gene: .; CDR3 DNA: TGTGCCAGCAGCCCTCAGGGGCCCTATGGCTACACCTTC; CDR3 protein: CASSPQGPYGYTF
J gene: TRBJ1-2; clone size: .; V gene: TRBV6-1; D gene: .; CDR3 DNA: TGTGCCAGCAGTGAACAAGTAGGGAGTTCCTATGGCTACACCTTC; CDR3 protein: CASSEQVGSSYGYTF
J gene: TRBJ2-7; clone size: .; V gene: TRBV18; D gene: TRBD2; CDR3 DNA: TGTGCCAGCTCACCGACTAGCGACTACGAGCAGTACTTC; CDR3 protein: CASSPTSDYEQYF
J gene: TRBJ2-5; clone size: .; V gene: TRBV6-5; D gene: TRBD1; CDR3 DNA: TGTGCCAGCAGGACACAGGGGGCATTATTAGAGACCCAGTACTTC; CDR3 protein: CASRTQGALLETQYF
J gene: TRBJ1-6; clone size: few; V gene: TRBV20-1; D gene: TRBD1; CDR3 DNA: TGCAGTGCTAGACGTCGGGACAGGGCTGAAAATTCACCCCTCCACTTT; CDR3 protein: CSARRRDRAENSPLHF
J gene: TRBJ1-5; clone size: .; V gene: TRBV10-3; D gene: .; CDR3 DNA: TGTGCCATCAGTGCGGGGAGTCAGCCCCAGCATTTT; CDR3 protein: CAISAGSQPQHF
J gene: TRBJ2-7; clone size: .; V gene: TRBV18; D gene: TRBD2; CDR3 DNA: TGTGCCAGCTCACCATATGGGACTAGCGGGCGCGAGCAGTACTTC; CDR3 protein: CASSPYGTSGREQYF
J gene: TRBJ1-2; clone size: .; V gene: TRBV12-3/TRBV12-4; D gene: .; CDR3 DNA: TGTGCCAGCACCTGGGCGACCAACTATGGCTACACCTTC; CDR3 protein: CASTWATNYGYTF
J gene: TRBJ2-1; clone size: few; V gene: TRBV12-5; D gene: TRBD2; CDR3 DNA: TGTGCTAGTGGATTGATAGCGGGAGAGGGCAATGAGCAGTTCTTC; CDR3 protein: CASGLIAGEGNEQFF
J gene: TRBJ1-2; clone size: .; V gene: TRBV12-3/TRBV12-4; D gene: .; CDR3 DNA: TGTGCCAGCAGGGGGGGGGGACCCTATGGCTACACCTTC; CDR3 protein: CASRGGGPYGYTF
J gene: TRBJ2-3; clone size: .; V gene: TRBV20-1; D gene: TRBD2; CDR3 DNA: TGCAGTGCTAGAGATATGTTGCTAGCGGAAGATACGCAGTATTTT; CDR3 protein: CSARDMLLAEDTQYF
J gene: TRBJ1-2; clone size: .; V gene: TRBV20-1; D gene: TRBD1; CDR3 DNA: TGCAGTGCGATCCCCGGGACAGGCTATGGCTACACCTTC; CDR3 protein: CSAIPGTGYGYTF
J gene: TRBJ1-6; clone size: .; V gene: TRBV28; D gene: .; CDR3 DNA: TGTGCCAGCAGTTTGGGTGACAGAGTAAATTCACCCCTCCACTTT; CDR3 protein: CASSLGDRVNSPLHF